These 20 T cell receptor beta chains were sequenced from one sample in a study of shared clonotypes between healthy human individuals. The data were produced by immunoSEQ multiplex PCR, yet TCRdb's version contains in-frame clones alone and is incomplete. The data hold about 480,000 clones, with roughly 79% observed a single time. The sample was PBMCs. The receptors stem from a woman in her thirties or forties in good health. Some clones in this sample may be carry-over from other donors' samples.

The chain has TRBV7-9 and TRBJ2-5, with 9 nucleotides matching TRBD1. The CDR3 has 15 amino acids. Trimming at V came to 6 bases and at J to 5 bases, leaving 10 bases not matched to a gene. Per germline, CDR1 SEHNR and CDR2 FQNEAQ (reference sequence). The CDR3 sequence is CASRSGTGQRETQYF. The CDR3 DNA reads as TGTGCCAGCAGGTCCGGGACAGGGCAGAGGGAGACCCAGTACTTC.

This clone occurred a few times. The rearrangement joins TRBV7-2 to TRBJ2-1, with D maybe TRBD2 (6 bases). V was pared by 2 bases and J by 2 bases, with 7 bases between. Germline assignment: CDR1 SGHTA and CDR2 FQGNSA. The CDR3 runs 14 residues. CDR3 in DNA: TGTGCCAGCAGCTTAAGACTAGCCTACAATGAGCAGTTCTTC. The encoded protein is CASSLRLAYNEQFF.

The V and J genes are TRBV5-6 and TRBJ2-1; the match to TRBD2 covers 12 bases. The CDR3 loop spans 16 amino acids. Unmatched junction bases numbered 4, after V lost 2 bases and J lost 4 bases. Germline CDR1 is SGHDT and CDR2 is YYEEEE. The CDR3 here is CASSFSLAGGYNEQFF. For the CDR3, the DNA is TGTGCCAGCAGCTTCAGCCTAGCGGGAGGGTACAATGAGCAGTTCTTC.

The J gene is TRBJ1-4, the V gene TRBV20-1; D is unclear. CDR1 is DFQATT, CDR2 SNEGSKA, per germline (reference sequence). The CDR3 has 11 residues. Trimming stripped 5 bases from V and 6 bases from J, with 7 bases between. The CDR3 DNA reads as TGCAGTGCTCTTAAGGATGAAAAACTGTTTTTT. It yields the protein CSALKDEKLFF.

The chain's CDR3 is CASSEAEGGLGTQYF. CDR3 nucleotides: TGTGCCAGCAGTGAAGCGGAGGGGGGGTTAGGGACCCAGTACTTC. V gene TRBV6-4 combines with J gene TRBJ2-5; a possible D gene is TRBD2 (7 bases). CDR1 and CDR2 (germline): MRHNA, SNTAGT. The CDR3 runs to 15 residues. V was pared by 3 bases and J by 7 bases, with 18 bases between.

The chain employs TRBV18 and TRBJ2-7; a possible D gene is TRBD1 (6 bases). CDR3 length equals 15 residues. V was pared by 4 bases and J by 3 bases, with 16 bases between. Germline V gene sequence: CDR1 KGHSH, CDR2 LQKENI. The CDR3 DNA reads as TGTGCCAGCTCACGCGAGCCGGACAGAAGCTACGAGCAGTACTTC. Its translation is CASSREPDRSYEQYF.

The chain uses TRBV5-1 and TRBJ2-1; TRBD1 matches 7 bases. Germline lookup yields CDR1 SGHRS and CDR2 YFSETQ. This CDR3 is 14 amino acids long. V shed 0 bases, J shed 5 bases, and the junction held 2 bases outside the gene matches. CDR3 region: CASSLGDSNNEQFF. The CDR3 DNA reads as TGCGCCAGCAGCTTGGGGGACAGTAACAATGAGCAGTTCTTC.

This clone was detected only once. In nucleotides, the CDR3 is TGCGCCAGCAGCTTGCCCAATCTAGCGGGAGTGAACACCGGGGAGCTGTTTTTT. This codes for CASSLPNLAGVNTGELFF. The V and J genes are TRBV5-1 and TRBJ2-2, with TRBD2 matching over 10 bases. CDR1 SGHRS and CDR2 YFSETQ come from the germline V gene. The CDR3 covers 18 residues. Trimming at V came to 1 base and at J to 1 base, leaving 7 bases not matched to a gene. Together with reference TRBV5-1 and TRBJ2-2, the CDR3 gives the full variable domain: KAGVTQTPRYLIKTRGQQVTLSCSPISGHRSVSWYQQTPGQGLQFLFEYFSETQRNKGNFPGRFSGRQFSNSRSEMNVSTLELGDSALYLCASSLPNLAGVNTGELFFGEGSRLTVL.

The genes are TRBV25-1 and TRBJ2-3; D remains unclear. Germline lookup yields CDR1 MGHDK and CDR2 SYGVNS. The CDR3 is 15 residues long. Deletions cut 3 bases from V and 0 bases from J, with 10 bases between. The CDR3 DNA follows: TGTGCCAGCAGTGATCGAGCAGCAAGCACAGATACGCAGTATTTT. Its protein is CASSDRAASTDTQYF.

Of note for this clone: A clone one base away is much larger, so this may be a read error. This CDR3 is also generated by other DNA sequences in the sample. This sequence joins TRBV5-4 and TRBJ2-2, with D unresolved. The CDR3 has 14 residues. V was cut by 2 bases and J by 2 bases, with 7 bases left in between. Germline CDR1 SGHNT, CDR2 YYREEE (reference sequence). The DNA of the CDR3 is TGTGCCAGCAGCTTAGAGCTTAACACCGGGGAGCTGTTTTTT. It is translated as CASSLELNTGELFF.

The CDR3 sequence: CASRPDSLPYEQYF. The CDR3 DNA reads as TGTGCCAGCAGGCCGGACAGTTTGCCCTACGAGCAGTACTTC. This chain connects TRBV9 to TRBJ2-7; D might be TRBD1 (6 bases). V was clipped by 5 bases and J by 2 bases, with 14 bases between them. The length of the CDR3 is 14 residues. Per the germline V gene, CDR1 is SGDLS and CDR2 is YYNGEE.

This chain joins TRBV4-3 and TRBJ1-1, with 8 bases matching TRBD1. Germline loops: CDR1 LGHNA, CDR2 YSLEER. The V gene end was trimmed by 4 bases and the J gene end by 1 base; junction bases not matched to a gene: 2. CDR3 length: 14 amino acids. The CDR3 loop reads CASSLGQANTEAFF. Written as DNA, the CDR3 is TGCGCCAGCAGCCTGGGACAGGCGAACACTGAAGCTTTCTTT.

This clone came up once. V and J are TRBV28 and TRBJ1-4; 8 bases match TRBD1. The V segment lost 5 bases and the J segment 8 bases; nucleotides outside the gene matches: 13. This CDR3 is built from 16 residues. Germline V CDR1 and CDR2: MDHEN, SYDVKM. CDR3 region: CASSKTRQGKTEKLFF. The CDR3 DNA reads TGTGCCAGCAGTAAAACCCGACAGGGGAAGACCGAAAAACTGTTTTTT. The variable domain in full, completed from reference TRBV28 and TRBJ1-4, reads DVKVTQSSRYLVKRTGEKVFLECVQDMDHENMFWYRQDPGLGLRLIYFSYDVKMKEKGDIPEGYSVSREKKERFSLILESASTNQTSMYLCASSKTRQGKTEKLFFGSGTQLSVL.

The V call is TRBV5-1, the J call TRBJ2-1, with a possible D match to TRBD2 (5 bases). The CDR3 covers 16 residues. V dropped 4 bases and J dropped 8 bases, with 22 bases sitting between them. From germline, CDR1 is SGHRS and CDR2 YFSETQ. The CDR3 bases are TGCGCCAGCAGCCTGACCTGGTCCGAGGGTAAATATGAGCAGTTCTTC. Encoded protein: CASSLTWSEGKYEQFF.

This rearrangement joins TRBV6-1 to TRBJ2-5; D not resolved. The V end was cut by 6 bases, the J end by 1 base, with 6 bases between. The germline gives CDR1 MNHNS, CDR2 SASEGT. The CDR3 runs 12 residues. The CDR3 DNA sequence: TGTGCCAGCAGCTACCCCCAAGAGACCCAGTACTTC. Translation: CASSYPQETQYF.

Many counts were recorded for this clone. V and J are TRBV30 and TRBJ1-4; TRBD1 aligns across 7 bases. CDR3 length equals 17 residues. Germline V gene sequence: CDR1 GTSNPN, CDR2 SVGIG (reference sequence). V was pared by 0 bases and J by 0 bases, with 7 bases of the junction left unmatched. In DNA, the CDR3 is TGTGCCTGGAGTGTTAACAGGGGCCATGCAACTAATGAAAAACTGTTTTTT. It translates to CAWSVNRGHATNEKLFF. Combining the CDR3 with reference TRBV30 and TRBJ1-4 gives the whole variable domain SQTIHQWPATLVQPVGSPLSLECTVEGTSNPNLYWYRQAAGRGLQLLFYSVGIGQISSEVPQNLSASRPQDRQFILSSKKLLLSDSGFYLCAWSVNRGHATNEKLFFGSGTQLSVL.

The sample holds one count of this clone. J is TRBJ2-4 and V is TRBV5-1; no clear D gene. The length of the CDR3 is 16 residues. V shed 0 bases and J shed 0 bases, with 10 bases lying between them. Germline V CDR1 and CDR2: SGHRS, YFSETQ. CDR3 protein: CASSLEGMGAKNIQYF. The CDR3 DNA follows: TGCGCCAGCAGCTTGGAGGGTATGGGAGCCAAAAACATTCAGTACTTC.

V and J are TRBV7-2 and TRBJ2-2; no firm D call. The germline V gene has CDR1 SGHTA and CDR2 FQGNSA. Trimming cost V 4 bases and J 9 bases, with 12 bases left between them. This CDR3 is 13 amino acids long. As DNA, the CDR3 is TGTGCCAGCAGCTCAACATGGCACCGGGAGCTGTTTTTT. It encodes CASSSTWHRELFF.

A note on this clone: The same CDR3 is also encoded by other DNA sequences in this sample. The CDR3 loop is CASSPRQNYGYTF. The CDR3 coding sequence is TGTGCCAGCAGCCCCAGACAGAACTATGGCTACACCTTC. The chain employs TRBV7-9 and TRBJ1-2, with D perhaps matching TRBD1 (5 bases). With 5 bases removed from V and 2 bases from J, the gap between germline ends came to 9 bases. CDR1 SEHNR and CDR2 FQNEAQ come from the germline V gene (reference sequence). The CDR3 loop spans 13 amino acids.

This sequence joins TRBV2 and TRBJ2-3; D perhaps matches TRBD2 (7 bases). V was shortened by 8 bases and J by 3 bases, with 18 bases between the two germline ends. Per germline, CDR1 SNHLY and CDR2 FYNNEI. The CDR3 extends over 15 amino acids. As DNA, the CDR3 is TGTGCCAGCGGGAGGGGGAGTAGGGTGACAGATACGCAGTATTTT. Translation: CASGRGSRVTDTQYF.